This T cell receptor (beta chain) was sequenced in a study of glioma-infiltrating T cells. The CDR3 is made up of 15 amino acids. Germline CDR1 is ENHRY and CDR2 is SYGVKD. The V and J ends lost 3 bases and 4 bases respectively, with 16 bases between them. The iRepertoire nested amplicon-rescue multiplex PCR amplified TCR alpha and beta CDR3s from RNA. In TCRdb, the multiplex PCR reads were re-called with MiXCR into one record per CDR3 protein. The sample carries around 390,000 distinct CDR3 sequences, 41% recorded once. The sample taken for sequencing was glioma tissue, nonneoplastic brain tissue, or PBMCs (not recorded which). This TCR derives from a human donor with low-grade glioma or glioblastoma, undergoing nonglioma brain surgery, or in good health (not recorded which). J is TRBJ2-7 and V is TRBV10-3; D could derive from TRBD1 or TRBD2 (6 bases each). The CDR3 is CAISDVGGDLYEQYF. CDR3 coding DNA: TGTGCCATCAGTGACGTGGGGGGCGATCTATACGAGCAGTACTTC.